This is a list of T cell receptor beta chains from one sample in a study of cytomegalovirus exposure and HLA in healthy donors. The assay was immunoSEQ multiplex PCR, and TCRdb's table has in-frame clones only and misses some. The sample has 75,000 to 90,000 clones; 10% are singletons. The sequencing input was PBMCs. These receptor sequences come from a man in his 60s in good health and CMV-seropositive. Both conserved end residues are part of each CDR3. D genes are given only for firm matches. Part of the rows lack a size; the others show once, few, many or a class for expanded clones.

clone_size j_call v_call d_call cdr3_aa cdr3_nt
many TRBJ1-3 TRBV18 NA CASSLAGPFSGNTIYF TGTGCCAGCTCACTGGCTGGCCCCTTCTCTGGAAACACCATATATTTT
few TRBJ2-3 TRBV2 TRBD2 CASSEAFGGGAKDTQYF TGTGCCAGCAGTGAAGCGTTTGGCGGGGGGGCCAAAGATACGCAGTATTTT
NA TRBJ1-3 TRBV30 TRBD1 CAWGQGAGNTIYF TGTGCCTGGGGACAGGGGGCTGGAAACACCATATATTTT
few TRBJ2-7 TRBV27 TRBD2 CASSLKREGRYEQYF TGTGCCAGCAGTTTAAAGCGGGAGGGCAGGTACGAGCAGTACTTC
few TRBJ2-3 TRBV28 NA CASRNAGSYSSTDTQYF TGTGCCAGCAGAAATGCAGGGTCGTATTCTAGCACAGATACGCAGTATTTT
NA TRBJ2-7 TRBV4-1 NA CASSQDWSYEQYF TGCGCCAGCAGCCAAGACTGGTCCTACGAGCAGTACTTC
NA TRBJ2-7 TRBV2 TRBD2 CASSGVGTSGAYEQYF TGTGCCAGCAGCGGAGTTGGGACTAGCGGAGCCTACGAGCAGTACTTC
once TRBJ2-1 TRBV30 NA CAWIRHSYNEQFF TGTGCCTGGATTAGACACTCCTACAATGAGCAGTTCTTC
NA TRBJ2-5 TRBV6-4 TRBD1 CASSPILTGIETQYF TGTGCCAGCAGTCCCATACTGACAGGGATAGAGACCCAGTACTTC
NA TRBJ1-2 TRBV7-8 TRBD1 CASSLEGTGGNYGYTF TGTGCCAGCAGCTTAGAGGGGACAGGCGGGAACTATGGCTACACCTTC
few TRBJ1-5 TRBV7-2 TRBD1 CASSAGGSNQPQHF TGTGCCAGCAGCGCAGGGGGAAGCAATCAGCCCCAGCATTTT
NA TRBJ1-2 TRBV19 NA CASSIPRGIYGYTF TGTGCCAGTAGTATTCCCAGGGGTATCTATGGCTACACCTTC
NA TRBJ1-6 TRBV5-1 TRBD1 CASSLDPGGNNSPLHF TGCGCCAGCAGCTTGGACCCAGGGGGGAATAATTCACCCCTCCACTTT
few TRBJ2-5 TRBV7-7 TRBD1 CASSPSNGQGWTQYF TGTGCTAGCAGCCCGAGCAACGGACAGGGGTGGACCCAGTACTTC
NA TRBJ1-1 TRBV5-8 NA CASRRRGMTEAFF TGTGCCAGCAGGCGGAGGGGTATGACTGAAGCTTTCTTT
many TRBJ1-2 TRBV7-9 TRBD1 CASSWDSLNYGYTF TGTGCCAGCAGCTGGGACAGTTTAAACTATGGCTACACCTTC
few TRBJ2-3 TRBV5-1 NA CASSFPGDTQYF TGCGCCAGCAGCTTCCCGGGGGATACGCAGTATTTT
NA TRBJ1-1 TRBV5-1 TRBD1 CASSLQGQGAFVNTEAFF TGCGCCAGCAGCTTGCAGGGACAGGGGGCTTTTGTAAACACTGAAGCTTTCTTT
NA TRBJ1-5 TRBV4-1 NA CASSQKGSNQPQHF TGCGCCAGCAGCCAAAAGGGGAGCAATCAGCCCCAGCATTTT
NA TRBJ1-6 TRBV28 NA CASTDTSSYNSPLHF TGTGCCAGCACCGACACGAGCTCCTATAATTCACCCCTCCACTTT